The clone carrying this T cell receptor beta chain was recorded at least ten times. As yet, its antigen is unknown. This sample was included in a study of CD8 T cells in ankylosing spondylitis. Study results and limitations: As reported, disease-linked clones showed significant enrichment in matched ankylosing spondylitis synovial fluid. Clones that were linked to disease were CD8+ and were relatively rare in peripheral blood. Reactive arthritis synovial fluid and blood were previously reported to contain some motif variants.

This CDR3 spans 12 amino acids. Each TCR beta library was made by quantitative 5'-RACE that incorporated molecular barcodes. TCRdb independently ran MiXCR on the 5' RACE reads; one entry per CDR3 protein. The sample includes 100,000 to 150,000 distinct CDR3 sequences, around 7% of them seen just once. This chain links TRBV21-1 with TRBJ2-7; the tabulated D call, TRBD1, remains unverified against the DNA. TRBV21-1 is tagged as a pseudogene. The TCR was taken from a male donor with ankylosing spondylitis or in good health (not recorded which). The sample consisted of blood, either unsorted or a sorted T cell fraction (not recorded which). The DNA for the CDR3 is TGTGCCAGCAGCAACAGGGGGTGCGAGCAGTACTTC. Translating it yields CASSNRGCEQYF.